The clone carrying this TCR beta chain has a handful of counts. The CDR3 spans 19 residues. In germline, CDR1 is MNHEY, CDR2 SMNVEV (reference sequence). Unmatched junction bases numbered 17, after V lost 5 bases and J lost 3 bases. The data were obtained in a study of blood T cell repertoires in COVID-19. Participant age was about 18 to 100 years, and participants resided in about two dozen US areas. Participants reported their clinical history, and cohort assignment relied on those reports. Generated by immunoSEQ multiplex PCR, the TCRdb table keeps only in-frame clones and is missing some. The profile shows 250,000 or so clones, around 83% of them singletons.

The sequencing sample was made of PBMCs or T cells enriched from blood (not recorded which). The genes are TRBV27 and TRBJ2-1; 9 nucleotides match TRBD2. The clonotype was recovered from a woman between 50 and 59 years old who had been exposed to COVID-19. CDR3 residues: CASSLTTPGLAVGYNEQFF. CDR3 DNA sequence: TGTGCCAGCAGTCTAACTACGCCGGGACTAGCTGTCGGCTACAATGAGCAGTTCTTC.